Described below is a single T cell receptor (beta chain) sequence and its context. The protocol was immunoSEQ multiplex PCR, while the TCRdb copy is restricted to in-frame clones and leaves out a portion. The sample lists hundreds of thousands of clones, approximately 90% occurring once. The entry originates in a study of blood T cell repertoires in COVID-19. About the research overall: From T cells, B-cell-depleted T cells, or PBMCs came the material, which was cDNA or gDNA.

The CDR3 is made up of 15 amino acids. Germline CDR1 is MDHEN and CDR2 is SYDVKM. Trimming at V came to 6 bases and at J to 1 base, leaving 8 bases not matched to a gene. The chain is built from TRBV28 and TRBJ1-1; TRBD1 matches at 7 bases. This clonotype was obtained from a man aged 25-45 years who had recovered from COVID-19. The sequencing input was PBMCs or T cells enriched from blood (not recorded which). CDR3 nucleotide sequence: TGTGCCAGCAGACTGGGTCAGGGGGGGAACACTGAAGCTTTCTTT. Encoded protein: CASRLGQGGNTEAFF. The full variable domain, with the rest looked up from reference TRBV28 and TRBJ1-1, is DVKVTQSSRYLVKRTGEKVFLECVQDMDHENMFWYRQDPGLGLRLIYFSYDVKMKEKGDIPEGYSVSREKKERFSLILESASTNQTSMYLCASRLGQGGNTEAFFGQGTRLTVV.